This is a list of T cell receptor beta chains from one sample in a study of beta chain features in type 1 diabetes. Generated by immunoSEQ multiplex PCR, the TCRdb table keeps only in-frame clones and is missing some. The sample yields a few hundred thousand clones, over 11% seen once. The sample comprised naive CD4+ T cells from blood. The receptors shown here come from a man aged 25 to 45 with type 1 diabetes. Both conserved end residues are part of each CDR3. Each record gives: clone size, D gene, J gene, V gene, CDR3 protein, CDR3 DNA. D genes are given only for firm matches. A row's size may be missing; if present it is once, few, many or a size class.

size: few
D: TRBD2
J: TRBJ2-2
V: TRBV18
CDR3: CASSPPTSGTNTGELFF
DNA: TGTGCCAGCTCACCACCGACTAGCGGTACCAACACCGGGGAGCTGTTTTTT

size: few
D: -
J: TRBJ1-2
V: TRBV2
CDR3: CASSAIHRDNYGYTF
DNA: TGTGCCAGCAGTGCAATACACAGGGACAACTATGGCTACACCTTC

size: few
D: -
J: TRBJ1-1
V: TRBV2
CDR3: CASITGEGSTEAFF
DNA: TGTGCCAGCATCACCGGAGAGGGTAGCACTGAAGCTTTCTTT

size: few
D: TRBD1
J: TRBJ1-1
V: TRBV5-6
CDR3: CASSFNPGGNTEAFF
DNA: TGTGCCAGCAGCTTTAACCCAGGGGGGAACACTGAAGCTTTCTTT

size: few
D: -
J: TRBJ1-1
V: TRBV5-4
CDR3: CASSFRTANAEAFF
DNA: TGTGCCAGCAGCTTCCGGACAGCGAATGCTGAAGCTTTCTTT

size: -
D: TRBD2
J: TRBJ2-1
V: TRBV11-2
CDR3: CASSHGTSGPNEQFF
DNA: TGTGCCAGCAGCCACGGGACTAGCGGCCCCAATGAGCAGTTCTTC

size: -
D: -
J: TRBJ2-5
V: TRBV10-3
CDR3: CAIKDSFQETQYF
DNA: TGTGCCATCAAAGACAGTTTCCAAGAGACCCAGTACTTC

size: -
D: -
J: TRBJ2-7
V: TRBV4-1
CDR3: CASSQGTPVRYEQYF
DNA: TGCGCCAGCAGCCAGGGGACACCGGTCCGCTACGAGCAGTACTTC

size: few
D: -
J: TRBJ1-6
V: TRBV2
CDR3: CASSEEAGPSPLHF
DNA: TGTGCCAGCAGTGAAGAGGCAGGGCCTTCACCCCTCCACTTT

size: -
D: TRBD1
J: TRBJ1-5
V: TRBV5-6
CDR3: CASSYRRDRGTNHQPQHF
DNA: TGTGCCAGCAGCTACCGGCGGGACAGGGGGACCAATCATCAGCCCCAGCATTTT

size: -
D: TRBD2
J: TRBJ2-3
V: TRBV27
CDR3: CASSSIGGSISTDTQYF
DNA: TGTGCCAGCAGTTCCATCGGCGGGAGCATATCCACAGATACGCAGTATTTT

size: -
D: -
J: TRBJ2-3
V: TRBV6-1
CDR3: CASSALVDTQYF
DNA: TGTGCCAGCAGTGCCCTAGTGGATACGCAGTATTTT

size: -
D: -
J: TRBJ2-7
V: TRBV18
CDR3: CASSPIGVGGYEQYF
DNA: TGTGCCAGCTCACCAATCGGGGTCGGGGGTTACGAGCAGTACTTC

size: -
D: -
J: TRBJ1-6
V: TRBV11-3
CDR3: CASSFAADSPLHF
DNA: TGTGCCAGCAGCTTCGCGGCGGATTCACCCCTCCACTTT

size: few
D: -
J: TRBJ2-5
V: TRBV5-5
CDR3: CASSLGGPTEIRETQYF
DNA: TGTGCCAGCAGCTTGGGGGGCCCAACAGAGATCCGAGAGACCCAGTACTTC

size: -
D: TRBD1
J: TRBJ1-2
V: TRBV6-6
CDR3: CASSGQGNYGYTF
DNA: TGTGCCAGCAGTGGACAGGGGAACTATGGCTACACCTTC

size: few
D: -
J: TRBJ2-7
V: TRBV15
CDR3: CASHGQYF
DNA: TGTGCCTCCCACGGGCAGTACTTC

size: few
D: -
J: TRBJ2-1
V: TRBV7-9
CDR3: CASSLADSSYNEQFF
DNA: TGTGCCAGCAGCTTAGCGGACAGCTCCTACAATGAGCAGTTCTTC

size: once
D: -
J: TRBJ2-3
V: TRBV25-1
CDR3: CASSEKATTRVDTQYF
DNA: TGTGCCAGCAGTGAAAAAGCCACAACTAGGGTAGATACGCAGTATTTT

size: few
D: -
J: TRBJ1-5
V: TRBV7-2
CDR3: CASSLLQGLSNQPQHF
DNA: TGTGCCAGCAGCTTATTACAGGGTTTGAGCAATCAGCCCCAGCATTTT

size: few
D: -
J: TRBJ1-2
V: TRBV29-1
CDR3: CSVGARGGYTF
DNA: TGCAGCGTTGGGGCTAGAGGGGGCTACACCTTC

size: few
D: TRBD1
J: TRBJ2-3
V: TRBV5-6
CDR3: CASSGDSRTDTQYF
DNA: TGTGCCAGCAGCGGGGACAGCCGAACAGATACGCAGTATTTT

size: few
D: -
J: TRBJ1-5
V: TRBV5-4
CDR3: CASSFQGSQPQHF
DNA: TGTGCCAGCAGCTTCCAGGGGAGTCAGCCCCAGCATTTT

size: -
D: -
J: TRBJ2-3
V: TRBV5-1
CDR3: CASRRAETTDTQYF
DNA: TGCGCCAGCAGGCGAGCGGAGACCACAGATACGCAGTATTTT

size: -
D: -
J: TRBJ1-3
V: TRBV15
CDR3: CATSSFGDAGNTIYF
DNA: TGTGCCACCAGCAGTTTCGGGGATGCTGGAAACACCATATATTTT

size: few
D: TRBD2
J: TRBJ2-7
V: TRBV15
CDR3: CATRETSGFNYEQYF
DNA: TGTGCCACCAGGGAGACTAGCGGGTTTAACTACGAGCAGTACTTC

size: -
D: -
J: TRBJ2-7
V: TRBV9
CDR3: CASSVVQGGEQYF
DNA: TGTGCCAGCAGCGTAGTACAGGGGGGGGAGCAGTACTTC

size: -
D: -
J: TRBJ1-4
V: TRBV7-8
CDR3: CASSTQATNEKLFF
DNA: TGTGCCAGCAGCACGCAGGCAACTAATGAAAAACTGTTTTTT